These 22 T cell receptor beta chains were all obtained from the same sample, sequenced in a study of blood T cells in healthy people across ages. Combining a sample-barcoded 5' primer with a J-beta primer mix, a second PCR ran for roughly 6 to 12 cycles. TCRdb reanalysed the 5' RACE reads using MiXCR and keeps one entry per CDR3 protein. The table shows around 1,500,000 distinct CDR3 sequences, with 42% occurring only once. Specimen: blood. These receptors came from a woman under 30 in good health.

The gene calls are TRBV7-9 and TRBJ2-1; weak D call: TRBD2 (6 bases). The V end lost 4 bases, the J end lost 3 bases, and 22 bases lay between the germline ends. The germline V gene encodes CDR1 SEHNR and CDR2 FQNEAQ (reference sequence). The CDR3 runs to 18 residues. The DNA of the CDR3 is TGTGCCAGCAGCTCCCGGCAAGTAGATAGCGGAGTCTACAATGAGCAGTTCTTC. Translation gives CASSSRQVDSGVYNEQFF. The full variable domain, in which reference TRBV7-9 and TRBJ2-1 provide the parts outside the CDR3, is DTGVSQNPRHKITKRGQNVTFRCDPISEHNRLYWYRQTLGQGPEFLTYFQNEAQLEKSRLLSDRFSAERPKGSFSTLEIQRTEQGDSAMYLCASSSRQVDSGVYNEQFFGPGTRLTVL.

A few counts support this clonotype. The rearrangement uses TRBV7-9 and TRBJ2-7, with no clear D. The CDR3 is 14 amino acids. The germline CDR1 and CDR2 sequences are SEHNR and FQNEAQ (reference sequence). V shed 4 bases and J shed 4 bases, with 14 bases lying between them. The CDR3 loop is CASSSELVLYEQYF. CDR3 sequence (DNA): TGTGCCAGCAGCTCTGAGTTAGTCCTGTACGAGCAGTACTTC.

This clonotype was counted between two and nine times. The chain uses TRBV5-5 and TRBJ2-2, with D possibly being TRBD2 (5 bases). The germline V and J ends were trimmed by 10 bases and 0 bases, with 13 bases remaining between them. The CDR3 totals 14 residues. Germline V CDR1 and CDR2: SGHKS, YYEKEE (reference sequence). The CDR3, as DNA: TGTGCCTCCCAACGAGGGCCGAACACCGGGGAGCTGTTTTTT. Protein sequence: CASQRGPNTGELFF.

The genes are TRBV7-9 and TRBJ2-7; 7 nucleotides align to TRBD2. This CDR3 comprises 15 residues. The junction had 2 bases not matched to a gene; V was cut back by 0 bases and J by 0 bases. From germline, CDR1 is SEHNR and CDR2 FQNEAQ (reference sequence). The chain's CDR3 is CASSLAWDYSYEQYF. The CDR3 region has the DNA TGTGCCAGCAGCTTAGCATGGGACTACTCCTACGAGCAGTACTTC.

This sequence joins TRBV3-1 and TRBJ2-3; D remains ambiguous. CDR1 is LGHDT and CDR2 is YNNKEL in the germline V gene (reference sequence). V was pared by 0 bases and J by 0 bases, with 10 bases between. CDR3 length equals 16 residues. This CDR3 reads CASSQERARSTDTQYF. The CDR3 bases are TGTGCCAGCAGCCAAGAAAGGGCGCGGAGCACAGATACGCAGTATTTT.

The chain carries TRBV2 and TRBJ2-3; tentatively, D is TRBD1 (9 bases). CDR3 size: 13 residues. Germline assignment: CDR1 SNHLY and CDR2 FYNNEI. CDR3 nucleotides: TGTTCGGGAGGGACAGGGTCCACAGATACGCAGTATTTT. This gives the protein CSGGTGSTDTQYF.

The rearrangement joins TRBV14 to TRBJ1-2, with D unclear. The germline V gene encodes CDR1 SGHDN and CDR2 FVKESK. The CDR3 loop spans 13 amino acids. V was shortened by 0 bases and J by 8 bases, with 10 bases between the two germline ends. The CDR3 region has the DNA TGTGCCAGCAGCCAAGAGGCGGTTTCCGGCTACACCTTC. Residues: CASSQEAVSGYTF.

This clonotype appeared many times. This chain connects TRBV20-1 to TRBJ2-3, with 8 bases aligning to TRBD2. CDR3 length equals 16 residues. The V and J ends lost 3 bases and 2 bases, in that order; junction bases with no gene match: 10. The germline CDR1 and CDR2 sequences are DFQATT and SNEGSKA (reference sequence). CDR3 protein: CSASTPETSVTDTQYF. Here the CDR3 DNA reads TGCAGTGCTAGCACCCCCGAGACTAGCGTCACAGATACGCAGTATTTT.

The sample holds a few counts of this clonotype. This sequence joins TRBV4-1 and TRBJ2-7; unclear D gene. CDR1 is MGHRA, CDR2 YSYEKL, per germline. The V and J ends lost 8 bases and 1 base respectively, with 9 bases between them. The CDR3 sequence is 12 residues long. CDR3 residues: CASGSESYEQYF. Written as DNA, the CDR3 is TGCGCCAGCGGATCAGAATCCTACGAGCAGTACTTC.

This rearrangement joins TRBV29-1 to TRBJ2-5; D is unclear. CDR3 length equals 13 residues. V lost 2 bases to trimming and J lost 5 bases, with 12 bases between them. Germline-derived CDR1 and CDR2 are SQVTM and ANQGSEA. CDR3 region: CSVESRLSETQYF. The DNA for the CDR3 is TGCAGCGTTGAAAGTCGGCTTTCCGAGACCCAGTACTTC.

The gene calls are TRBV5-1 and TRBJ1-2; D is unresolved. CDR3 length: 15 amino acids. V shed 4 bases and J shed 4 bases, with 17 bases lying between them. CDR1 and CDR2 from the germline V gene are SGHRS and YFSETQ. The CDR3, as DNA: TGCGCCAGCAGCGATCCATGGACGGCTACCTATGGCTACACCTTC. This encodes CASSDPWTATYGYTF.

The J gene is TRBJ1-1, the V gene TRBV5-6, with TRBD1 as a possible D gene (6 bases). The CDR3 contains 15 residues. The ends were cut back, 1 base at V and 2 bases at J, with 12 bases in the middle. Germline V gene data show CDR1 as SGHDT and CDR2 as YYEEEE. The CDR3 sequence: CASSLTAGANTEAFF. CDR3 coding DNA: TGTGCCAGCAGCTTGACGGCAGGGGCTAACACTGAAGCTTTCTTT.

J is TRBJ2-7 and V is TRBV15; no clear D. This CDR3 has 14 amino acids. Germline V CDR1 and CDR2: LNHNV, YYDKDF (reference sequence). Trimming took off 2 bases at V and 3 bases at J, with 11 bases between the two ends. The CDR3 protein is CATSRSTASYEQYF. In nucleotides, the CDR3 is TGTGCCACCAGCAGATCAACTGCTAGCTACGAGCAGTACTTC.

The rearrangement links TRBV7-8 to TRBJ2-7; TRBD1 matches 11 bases. The CDR3 sequence is 16 residues long. Per germline, CDR1 SGHVS and CDR2 FQNEAQ. With V trimmed by 5 bases and J by 1 base, 7 bases remained unmatched. The CDR3 coding sequence is TGTGCCAGCAGCCACGGGACAGGGGGGAGTTCCTACGAGCAGTACTTC. Its translation is CASSHGTGGSSYEQYF.

This clonotype was detected a few times. The chain combines TRBV12-5 with TRBJ2-7; D gene uncertain. The CDR3 is made up of 13 amino acids. Germline V CDR1 and CDR2: LGHNT, FRNRAP. V was cut by 3 bases and J by 2 bases, with 8 bases left in between. The CDR3 DNA reads TGTGCTAGTGGTTTAATTCCCACCTACGAGCAGTACTTC. Its translation: CASGLIPTYEQYF.

This clonotype has only one observation. This chain uses TRBV27 with TRBJ2-2; D is tentatively TRBD1 or TRBD2 (5 bases each). Germline CDR1 MNHEY, CDR2 SMNVEV (reference sequence). The CDR3 is 16 amino acids. Trimming removed 4 bases from V and 5 bases from J, with 17 bases in between. The CDR3 loop reads CASSWGRAIATGELFF. The DNA for the CDR3 is TGTGCCAGCAGTTGGGGACGGGCCATTGCGACCGGGGAGCTGTTTTTT.

The J gene is TRBJ2-3, the V gene TRBV29-1; D perhaps matches TRBD2 (6 bases). Germline V gene lookup returns CDR1 SQVTM and CDR2 ANQGSEA. CDR3 length: 14 amino acids. The V gene lost 6 bases and the J gene lost 6 bases, with 19 bases spanning the gap. CDR3 coding DNA: TGCAGCGTCGCCGGGAGCTGGGGTGTTGATACGCAGTATTTT. Translating gives CSVAGSWGVDTQYF.

The chain joins TRBV3-1 to TRBJ2-3; 8 nucleotides align to TRBD2. J was trimmed by 4 bases and V by 3 bases; bases with no gene match: 6. The CDR3 is made up of 15 amino acids. CDR1 is LGHDT, CDR2 YNNKEL, per germline (reference sequence). For the CDR3, the DNA is TGTGCCAGCAGCCAGCGCGGACTAGCCCCAGATACGCAGTATTTT. It specifies CASSQRGLAPDTQYF.

This chain connects TRBV5-8 to TRBJ1-5, with D possibly matching TRBD1 (5 bases). V dropped 3 bases and J dropped 4 bases, with 26 bases sitting between them. The CDR3 contains 19 residues. Germline V gene sequence: CDR1 SGHTS, CDR2 YDEGEE. CDR3 residues: CASSSPTTYGDLGNQPQHF. The CDR3 nucleotides are TGTGCCAGCAGCTCACCAACAACATACGGGGACCTGGGAAATCAGCCCCAGCATTTT.

V and J are TRBV6-5 and TRBJ1-1; perhaps TRBD1 as D (6 bases). The CDR3 contains 13 residues. Between the trimmed V and J ends, which lost 6 bases and 1 base, there was a span of 9 bases. CDR1 and CDR2 from the germline V gene are MNHEY and SVGAGI. CDR3 nucleotide sequence: TGTGCCAGCAGGCTAGGGGGGAACACTGAAGCTTTCTTT. It encodes CASRLGGNTEAFF.

The CDR3: CASSLARLAGGQETQYF. CDR3 sequence (DNA): TGTGCCAGCAGCTTAGCCAGACTAGCGGGAGGACAAGAGACCCAGTACTTC. The chain couples TRBV7-2 to TRBJ2-5, with 13 nucleotides matching TRBD2. Looked up from germline, CDR1 is SGHTA and CDR2 is FQGNSA. The trim removed 0 bases at V and 2 bases at J, leaving 3 bases unmatched. This CDR3 comprises 17 residues.

The chain employs TRBV25-1 and TRBJ2-4, with TRBD1 matching 8 bases. CDR3 length equals 14 residues. Per germline, CDR1 MGHDK and CDR2 SYGVNS. After removal of 6 bases from V and 4 bases from J, the junction contained 5 bases not matched to a gene. CDR3 bases: TGTGCCAGCAGCCGAACAGGGGGAAAAAACATTCAGTACTTC. Protein sequence: CASSRTGGKNIQYF. The variable domain in full, with the rest retrieved from reference TRBV25-1 and TRBJ2-4, is EADIYQTPRYLVIGTGKKITLECSQTMGHDKMYWYQQDPGMELHLIHYSYGVNSTEKGDLSSESTVSRIRTEHFPLTLESARPSHTSQYLCASSRTGGKNIQYFGAGTRLSVL.